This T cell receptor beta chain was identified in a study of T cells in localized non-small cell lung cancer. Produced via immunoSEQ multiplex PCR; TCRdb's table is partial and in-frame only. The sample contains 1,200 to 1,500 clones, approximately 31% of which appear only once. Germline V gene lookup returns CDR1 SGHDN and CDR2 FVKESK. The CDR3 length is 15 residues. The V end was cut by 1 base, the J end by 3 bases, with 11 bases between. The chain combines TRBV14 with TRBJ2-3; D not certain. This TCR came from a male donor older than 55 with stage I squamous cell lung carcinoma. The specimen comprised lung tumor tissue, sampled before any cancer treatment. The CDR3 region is CASSQALSPTDTQYF. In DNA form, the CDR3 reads TGTGCCAGCAGCCAAGCCCTATCCCCGACAGATACGCAGTATTTT. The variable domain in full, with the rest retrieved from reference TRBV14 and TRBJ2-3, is EAGVTQFPSHSVIEKGQTVTLRCDPISGHDNLYWYRRVMGKEIKFLLHFVKESKQDESGMPNNRFLAERTGGTYSTLKVQPAELEDSGVYFCASSQALSPTDTQYFGPGTRLTVL.